The present T cell receptor beta chain was sequenced within a study of blood T cell repertoires in COVID-19. The method was immunoSEQ multiplex PCR; TCRdb's version includes in-frame clones alone and lacks a portion of them. In the table there are approximately 240,000 clones, 84% of which are singletons. CDR1 and CDR2 from the germline V gene are SGHAT and FQNNGV. CDR3 size: 15 residues. Trimming cost V 3 bases and J 7 bases; bases outside gene matches: 6. This clonotype originated in a woman aged 55-70 years with acute or convalescent COVID-19. The specimen sequenced was peripheral blood. The V and J genes are TRBV11-2 and TRBJ1-6; TRBD1 aligns across 7 bases. In nucleotides, the CDR3 is TGTGCCAGCAGCTTGACGGGACAGCCAAATTCACCCCTCCACTTT. It is translated as CASSLTGQPNSPLHF.